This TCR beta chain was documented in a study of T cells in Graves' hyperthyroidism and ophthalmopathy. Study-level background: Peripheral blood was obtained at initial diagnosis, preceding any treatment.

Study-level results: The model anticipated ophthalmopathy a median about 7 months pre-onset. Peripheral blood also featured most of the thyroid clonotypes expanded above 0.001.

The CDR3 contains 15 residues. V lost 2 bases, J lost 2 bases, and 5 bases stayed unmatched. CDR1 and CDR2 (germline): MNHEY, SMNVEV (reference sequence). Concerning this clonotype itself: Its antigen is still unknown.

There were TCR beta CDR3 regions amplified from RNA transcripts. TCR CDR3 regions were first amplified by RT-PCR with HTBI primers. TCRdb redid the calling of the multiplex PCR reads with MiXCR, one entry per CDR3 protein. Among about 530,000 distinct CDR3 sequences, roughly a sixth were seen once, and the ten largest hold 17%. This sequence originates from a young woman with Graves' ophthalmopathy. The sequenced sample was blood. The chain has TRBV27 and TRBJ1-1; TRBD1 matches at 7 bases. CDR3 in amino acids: CASSLKGAGNTEAFF. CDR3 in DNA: TGTGCCAGCAGTTTAAAGGGGGCCGGAAACACTGAAGCTTTCTTT.